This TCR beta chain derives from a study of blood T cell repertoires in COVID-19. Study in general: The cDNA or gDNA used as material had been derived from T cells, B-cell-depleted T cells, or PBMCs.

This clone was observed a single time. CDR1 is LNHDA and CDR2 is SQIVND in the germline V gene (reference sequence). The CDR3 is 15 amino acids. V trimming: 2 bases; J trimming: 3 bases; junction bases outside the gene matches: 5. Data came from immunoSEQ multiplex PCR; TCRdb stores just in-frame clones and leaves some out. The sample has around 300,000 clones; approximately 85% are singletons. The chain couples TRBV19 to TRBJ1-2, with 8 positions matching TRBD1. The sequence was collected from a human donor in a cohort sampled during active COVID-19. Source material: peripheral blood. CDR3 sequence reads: CASSIRPGGDYGYTF. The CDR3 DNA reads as TGTGCCAGTAGTATACGGCCAGGGGGCGACTATGGCTACACCTTC. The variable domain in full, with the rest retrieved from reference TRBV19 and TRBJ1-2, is DGGITQSPKYLFRKEGQNVTLSCEQNLNHDAMYWYRQDPGQGLRLIYYSQIVNDFQKGDIAEGYSVSREKKESFPLTVTSAQKNPTAFYLCASSIRPGGDYGYTFGSGTRLTVV.